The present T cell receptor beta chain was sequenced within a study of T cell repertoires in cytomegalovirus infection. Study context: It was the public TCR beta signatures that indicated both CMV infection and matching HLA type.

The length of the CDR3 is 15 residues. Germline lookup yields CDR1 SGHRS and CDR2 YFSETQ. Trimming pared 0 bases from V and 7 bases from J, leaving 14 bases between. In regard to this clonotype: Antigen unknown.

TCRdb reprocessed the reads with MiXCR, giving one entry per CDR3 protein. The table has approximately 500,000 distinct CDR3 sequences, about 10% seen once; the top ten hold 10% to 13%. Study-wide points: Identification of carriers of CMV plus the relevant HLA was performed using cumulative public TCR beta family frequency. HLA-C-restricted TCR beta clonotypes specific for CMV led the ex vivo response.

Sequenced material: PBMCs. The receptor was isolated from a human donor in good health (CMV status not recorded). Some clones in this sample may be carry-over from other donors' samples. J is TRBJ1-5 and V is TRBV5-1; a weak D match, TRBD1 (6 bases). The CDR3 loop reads CASSLATGAGQPQHF. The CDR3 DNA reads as TGCGCCAGCAGCTTGGCCACGGGGGCAGGGCAGCCCCAGCATTTT.